Listed below are T cell receptor beta chains from one sample, sequenced in a study of blood T cell repertoires in COVID-19. The method was immunoSEQ multiplex PCR; TCRdb's version includes in-frame clones alone and lacks a portion of them. The repertoire has roughly 200,000 clones, over 70% of them found once; the top ten carry 27%. Sequencing used peripheral blood. Receptor source: a man in his forties with acute or convalescent COVID-19. Each CDR3 is given with its conserved first and last residue. D genes are given only for firm matches.

v_call	d_call	cdr3_length	j_call	cdr3_nt	cdr3_aa
TRBV13	.	16	TRBJ2-7	TGTGCCAGCAGACACAGTCCGCGGAGGAGCTCCTACGAGCAGTACTTC	CASRHSPRRSSYEQYF
TRBV4-1	TRBD1	16	TRBJ2-1	TGCGCCAGCAGCCAAGATCGGACAGGCATCTACAATGAGCAGTTCTTC	CASSQDRTGIYNEQFF
TRBV30	.	16	TRBJ1-4	TGTGCCTGGAGTGCCCTAGGGAACAGGGTTGGGGAAAAACTGTTTTTT	CAWSALGNRVGEKLFF
TRBV6-5	TRBD2	13	TRBJ2-7	TGTGCCAGCAGGAAAGCGGGAGGGAACGAGCAGTACTTC	CASRKAGGNEQYF
TRBV7-6	.	15	TRBJ1-1	TGTGCCAGCAGCTTAGTCGGGGGGAGGAACACTGAAGCTTTCTTT	CASSLVGGRNTEAFF
TRBV19	TRBD2	15	TRBJ2-7	TGTGCCAGTAGTCCGGGACTAGCGGGTACCTACGAGCAGTACTTC	CASSPGLAGTYEQYF
TRBV6-5	TRBD2	15	TRBJ2-7	TGTGCCAGCAGGGGAGCTAGCGGGAGGGCCGGCGAGCAGTACTTC	CASRGASGRAGEQYF
TRBV9	.	15	TRBJ1-5	TGTGCCAGCAGCGCCGACGGGGGGGCCAATCAGCCCCAGCATTTT	CASSADGGANQPQHF
TRBV7-9	.	15	TRBJ2-1	TGTGCCAGCAGCCCCAGGCGTGACTCCTACAATGAGCAGTTCTTC	CASSPRRDSYNEQFF
TRBV6-2/TRBV6-3	TRBD1	15	TRBJ2-7	TGTGCCAGCAGTCCCCGACAGGGGGGTTCCTACGAGCAGTACTTC	CASSPRQGGSYEQYF